The rows below give T cell receptor beta chains drawn from one sample of a study of blood T cell repertoires in COVID-19. Measured with immunoSEQ multiplex PCR; TCRdb has only the in-frame clones, and not every one. The sample holds some 150,000 clones, over 75% seen once. The sequenced sample consisted of peripheral blood. All receptors derive from an older woman with active COVID-19. CDR3s include the opening cysteine and the closing phenylalanine or tryptophan. The D gene is left open where the match is weak. Clone size, where shown, is once, few, many, or a class for clones that have expanded.

v_gene: TRBV18; j_gene: TRBJ1-1; d_gene: .; abundance: .; len: 16; CDR3aa: CASSPLTLDTGTEAFF; CDR3nt: TGTGCCAGCTCACCACTTACTCTGGACACCGGCACTGAAGCTTTCTTT
v_gene: TRBV4-1; j_gene: TRBJ2-7; d_gene: .; abundance: .; len: 15; CDR3aa: CASSQQGLVRDEQYF; CDR3nt: TGCGCCAGCAGCCAACAGGGACTGGTTCGGGACGAGCAGTACTTC
v_gene: TRBV12-3/TRBV12-4; j_gene: TRBJ1-1; d_gene: .; abundance: .; len: 13; CDR3aa: CASSLQGNTEAFF; CDR3nt: TGTGCCAGCAGTTTACAGGGGAACACTGAAGCTTTCTTT
v_gene: TRBV5-1; j_gene: TRBJ2-7; d_gene: .; abundance: .; len: 11; CDR3aa: CASSVGLEQYF; CDR3nt: TGCGCCAGCAGCGTCGGACTAGAGCAGTACTTC
v_gene: TRBV7-2; j_gene: TRBJ2-2; d_gene: .; abundance: .; len: 15; CDR3aa: CASSSPFANTGELFF; CDR3nt: TGTGCCAGCAGCTCCCCTTTCGCGAACACCGGGGAGCTGTTTTTT
v_gene: TRBV6-6; j_gene: TRBJ1-1; d_gene: TRBD1; abundance: .; len: 14; CDR3aa: CASSETGILSEAFF; CDR3nt: TGTGCCAGCAGTGAGACAGGGATTCTGTCTGAAGCTTTCTTT
v_gene: TRBV18; j_gene: TRBJ2-2; d_gene: .; abundance: .; len: 13; CDR3aa: CASSPPATGELFF; CDR3nt: TGTGCCAGCTCACCACCGGCCACCGGGGAGCTGTTTTTT
v_gene: TRBV7-9; j_gene: TRBJ1-4; d_gene: .; abundance: .; len: 15; CDR3aa: CASSLDVVTREKLFF; CDR3nt: TGTGCCAGCAGCTTAGATGTCGTTACGCGGGAAAAACTGTTTTTT
v_gene: TRBV7-2; j_gene: TRBJ1-1; d_gene: .; abundance: once; len: 13; CDR3aa: CASSSKWFGEAFF; CDR3nt: TGTGCCAGCAGCTCTAAGTGGTTCGGTGAAGCTTTCTTT
v_gene: TRBV24-1; j_gene: TRBJ2-7; d_gene: .; abundance: .; len: 20; CDR3aa: CATSDLGPNTPRTGDYEQYF; CDR3nt: TGTGCCACCAGTGATTTGGGGCCGAACACCCCACGGACGGGGGACTACGAGCAGTACTTC